This T cell receptor (beta chain) stems from a study of cytomegalovirus exposure and HLA in healthy donors. Findings of the study overall: It was shown in a later analysis that HLA-associated TCR beta chains were more clonally expanded than other, equally common chains. Donors belonging to an Asian-associated ancestry cluster reportedly showed fewer N-insertions in productive TCRs than the 666-donor mean, according to what a later analysis found. Later work found most CMV-associated TCR beta chains apparently HLA-restricted. Reportedly, HLA-A and HLA-B alleles of most subjects were accurately predicted from TCR beta.

The PCR made use of 60 Vbeta and 13 Jbeta primers. TCRdb keeps only in-frame clones here, not all; method: immunoSEQ multiplex PCR. Here the sample spans about 210,000 clones, approximately 79% being singletons. A single count supports this clone. Its antigen is currently unknown. The germline CDR1 and CDR2 sequences are MGHDK and SYGVNS. Trimming shortened V by 7 bases and J by 0 bases, and 19 bases separated the two germline ends. This CDR3 is 16 amino acids long. The chain links TRBV25-1 to TRBJ2-7; the D gene is possibly TRBD1 (6 bases). Sequencing was done on a sample of PBMCs. This clonotype originated in a male donor in good health and CMV-seronegative. The DNA for the CDR3 is TGTGCCAGCAACCGCGATTTCAGGGGCCTCTCCTACGAGCAGTACTTC. It yields the protein CASNRDFRGLSYEQYF.